Here is one T cell receptor beta chain with its context. This clone was seen only a few times. This clone's antigen is unknown. The sample holds no much larger clone one base away, and base qualities are not on file. The data originate from a study of blood T cell repertoires in COVID-19 (dated by TCRdb to the early 2020s). With regard to the full study: Collaborator samples came from the United States, Italy and Spain and covered acute and convalescent phases of COVID-19. HLA class I and class II types, where available, came from metadata supplied by the sample provider rather than from assay-based typing. The material from the prospective study consisted of cDNA or gDNA derived from T cells, B-cell-depleted T cells, or PBMCs. Subjects who had been exposed to COVID-19, were actively infected with it, or had recovered from it provided the deeply sampled blood TCRbeta repertoires that made up the dataset. The repertoires were made available in a free public database intended to serve as a resource for research on the immune response to SARS-CoV-2. Nearly every sample came with metadata listing a de-identified subject ID, COVID-19 status, age in years and sex. Samples came from the ongoing ImmuneRACE study (first 160 participants) plus 1,254 subjects from 6 global collaborators. Broader findings and caveats from the paper: How much clinical and demographic metadata was included differed by source and by participant, and the metadata was provided uncurated.

At one collaborating source in Seattle, patients were enrolled during active infection and were followed longitudinally through the course of disease. Each collaborating institution followed its own protocols to collect whole blood in K2EDTA tubes. For TCRbeta analysis, collaborator samples were shipped as frozen whole blood, as isolated PBMCs, or as DNA extracted from either sample type. TCRbeta CDR3 regions were amplified from genomic DNA using the immunoSEQ Assay, a bias-controlled multiplex PCR. Under the source paper's analysis protocol: Nucleated cell counts per sample were estimated from amplification of reference gene primers within the assay. To quantify the absolute abundance of each unique TCRbeta CDR3 rearrangement, sequence reads were collapsed and filtered. Productive Simpson clonality was computed per sample as the square root of Simpson's diversity index over productive rearrangements. TCRdb's version of the immuneACCESS table is confined to in-frame rearrangements and falls short of the full clone set. An unresolved V gene accounts for under half of the shortfall where checked; the remainder is of unknown origin. V, J and clone size were drawn from that table, and D and trimming were deduced from the DNA. The sample has about 160,000 clones on record, roughly 81% of them singletons. Of the sample, about 5.6% falls within the top ten clones.

CDR1 and CDR2 are read off the germline V gene (reference sequence) as WNHNN and SYGVQD. Relative to germline, V is missing 0 bases and J is missing 4 bases, with 2 bases of the junction outside any gene match. The CDR3 contains 14 residues, cysteine and phenylalanine counted. Only CDR3 DNA remains: 42 bases, in frame from the first base. The sequencing sample was made of peripheral blood. The chain was built from TRBV10-1 and TRBJ1-1, with 7 middle bases fitting TRBD1. The origin of this receptor is a woman aged 50 to 65 with COVID-19, enrolled during active disease. CDR3 reads: CASSESGGLTEAFF. The DNA is as follows: TGCGCCAGCAGTGAGTCAGGGGGCCTCACTGAAGCTTTCTTT.